These 2 T cell receptor beta chains were all obtained from the same sample, sequenced in a study of blood T cells in healthy people across ages. Using a J-beta primer mix together with a sample-barcoded 5' primer, a second PCR was run for roughly 6 to 11 cycles. TCRdb recomputed calls from the 5' RACE reads with MiXCR, one row per CDR3 protein. The sample contains about 1.4 million distinct CDR3 sequences, approximately 59% of which appear only once. The sample consisted of blood. Source of these receptors: a man younger than 35 in good health.

The chain couples TRBV12-3 or TRBV12-4 to TRBJ2-1; a weak D match, TRBD2 (6 bases). Trimming shortened V by 2 bases and J by 6 bases, and 8 bases separated the two germline ends. The CDR3 loop spans 13 amino acids. The CDR3 spells CASSLWEVNEQFF. The CDR3 nucleotides read TGTGCCAGCAGTTTATGGGAGGTCAATGAGCAGTTCTTC.

This clonotype was detected a few times. V is TRBV7-7 and J is TRBJ2-1; 7 positions match TRBD1. The CDR3 sequence is 14 residues long. V lost 5 bases, J lost 6 bases, and 7 bases stayed unmatched. In germline, CDR1 is SSHAT, CDR2 FNYEAQ (reference sequence). DNA for the CDR3: TGTGCCAGCAGCGTAGTTCCAGGGGGCAATGAGCAGTTCTTC. Translated: CASSVVPGGNEQFF.